The 26 T cell receptor beta chains reported below all come from one sample, sequenced in a study of blood T cell repertoires in COVID-19. Method: immunoSEQ multiplex PCR; TCRdb's copy keeps in-frame clones and lacks some. The repertoire consists of 26,000 or so clones, with about 92% occurring once and the leading ten covering roughly 2.8%. Material for sequencing was peripheral blood. The receptors stem from a human donor in a cohort sampled during active COVID-19.

This clone appeared a few times. CDR3 nucleotides: TGTGCCAGCAGCGACAGGGTAGATGGTGAAGCTTTCTTT. Encoded protein: CASSDRVDGEAFF. The rearrangement joins TRBV14 to TRBJ1-1, with 7 bases fitting TRBD1. V shed 5 bases and J 7 bases; nucleotides not matched to a gene: 7. The CDR3 contains 13 residues. Looked up from germline, CDR1 is SGHDN and CDR2 is FVKESK.

The chain combines TRBV28 with TRBJ1-2; 11 positions agree with TRBD1. The CDR3 is 18 residues long. Germline-derived CDR1 and CDR2 are MDHEN and SYDVKM. The V gene end was trimmed by 1 base and the J gene end by 5 bases; junction bases not matched to a gene: 12. The CDR3 region has the DNA TGTGCCAGCAGTTTATTGGGGACAGGGGGGATCGTCAGGTATGGCTACACCTTC. Translating it yields CASSLLGTGGIVRYGYTF.

The gene calls are TRBV28 and TRBJ1-5, with a possible D match to TRBD1 (6 bases). The germline CDR1 and CDR2 sequences are MDHEN and SYDVKM. The CDR3 covers 13 residues. Trimming cost V 3 bases and J 7 bases, with 10 bases left between them. DNA of the CDR3: TGTGCCAGCAGTTTTCAGGGGCGGCAGCCCCAGCATTTT. Translation gives CASSFQGRQPQHF. The full variable domain, its missing parts supplied by reference TRBV28 and TRBJ1-5, is DVKVTQSSRYLVKRTGEKVFLECVQDMDHENMFWYRQDPGLGLRLIYFSYDVKMKEKGDIPEGYSVSREKKERFSLILESASTNQTSMYLCASSFQGRQPQHFGDGTRLSIL.

J is TRBJ2-6 and V is TRBV4-1, with D possibly matching TRBD2 (6 bases). Germline assignment: CDR1 MGHRA and CDR2 YSYEKL. The CDR3 has 15 amino acids. Trimming took 3 bases from V and 0 from J, leaving 6 bases between them. The CDR3 loop is CASSHSGSGANVLTF. The CDR3 nucleotides are TGCGCCAGCAGCCATAGCGGCTCTGGGGCCAACGTCCTGACTTTC.

The chain joins TRBV5-6 to TRBJ1-2; 7 bases line up with TRBD1. V was clipped by 7 bases and J by 8 bases; unmatched bases: 17. This CDR3 contains 15 residues. Germline values: CDR1 SGHDT, CDR2 YYEEEE. DNA of the CDR3: TGTGCCAGCTCATCGACAGGGAAGGAGGCGGGAGGCTACACCTTC. It is translated as CASSSTGKEAGGYTF.

This clone has a handful of counts. The V call is TRBV7-7, the J call TRBJ1-3, with no clear D. V lost 11 bases and J 4 bases, leaving 9 bases between the germline ends. CDR3 length: 11 amino acids. Germline V lookup: CDR1 SSHAT, CDR2 FNYEAQ (reference sequence). In DNA form, the CDR3 reads TGTGCCCTACTTAAGGGAAACACCATATATTTT. It encodes CALLKGNTIYF.

This rearrangement joins TRBV5-1 to TRBJ1-1, with 12 bases fitting TRBD1. With V trimmed by 3 bases and J by 7 bases, 7 bases remained unmatched. The CDR3 loop spans 15 amino acids. The germline V gene encodes CDR1 SGHRS and CDR2 YFSETQ. CDR3 region: CASSSGGTGGGEAFF. The CDR3 region has the DNA TGCGCCAGCAGCTCGGGAGGGACAGGGGGCGGTGAAGCTTTCTTT.

The rearrangement joins TRBV5-4 to TRBJ2-1, with 8 bases matching TRBD1. V trimming: 0 bases; J trimming: 1 base; junction bases outside the gene matches: 3. This CDR3 contains 16 residues. Looked up from germline, CDR1 is SGHNT and CDR2 is YYREEE (reference sequence). CDR3 region: CASSLVGTGSYNEQFF. The CDR3 DNA reads TGTGCCAGCAGCTTGGTTGGGACAGGATCCTACAATGAGCAGTTCTTC. Full variable domain (rest looked up from reference TRBV5-4 and TRBJ2-1): ETGVTQSPTHLIKTRGQQVTLRCSSQSGHNTVSWYQQALGQGPQFIFQYYREEENGRGNFPPRFSGLQFPNYSSELNVNALELDDSALYLCASSLVGTGSYNEQFFGPGTRLTVL.

The chain couples TRBV6-5 to TRBJ2-2, with TRBD1 as a possible D gene (5 bases). V lost 7 bases and J 4 bases, leaving 16 bases between the germline ends. CDR3 size: 15 residues. CDR1 and CDR2 (germline): MNHEY, SVGAGI. This chain's CDR3 is CASTRQSLGTGELFF. The DNA of the CDR3 is TGTGCCAGCACTCGACAGTCCTTAGGCACCGGGGAGCTGTTTTTT.

The sample holds one count of this clone. The J gene is TRBJ2-1, the V gene TRBV27; D not resolved. In germline, CDR1 is MNHEY, CDR2 SMNVEV (reference sequence). Trimming cost V 3 bases and J 6 bases, with 6 bases left between them. This CDR3 is built from 12 residues. CDR3 region: CASSFPGNEQFF. CDR3 sequence (DNA): TGTGCCAGCAGTTTTCCCGGCAATGAGCAGTTCTTC.

The genes are TRBV7-3 and TRBJ2-5, with D perhaps matching TRBD2 (5 bases). V lost 2 bases, J lost 1 base, and 11 bases lay in between. From germline, CDR1 is SGHTA and CDR2 FQGTGA. This CDR3 is built from 15 residues. The CDR3 spells CASSLPPSGQETQYF. DNA of the CDR3: TGTGCCAGCAGCTTACCCCCCAGCGGCCAAGAGACCCAGTACTTC. Variable domain in full (rest from reference TRBV7-3 and TRBJ2-5): GAGVSQTPSNKVTEKGKYVELRCDPISGHTALYWYRQSLGQGPEFLIYFQGTGAADDSGLPNDRFFAVRPEGSVSTLKIQRTERGDSAVYLCASSLPPSGQETQYFGPGTRLLVL.

This clone was picked up a small number of times. This chain joins TRBV10-1 and TRBJ2-7; no firm D call. Trimming cost V 2 bases and J 2 bases, with 10 bases left between them. The CDR3 contains 14 residues. Per germline, CDR1 WNHNN and CDR2 SYGVQD (reference sequence). The CDR3 reads CASSEEWSPYEQYF. The CDR3 bases are TGCGCCAGCAGTGAGGAGTGGTCCCCCTACGAGCAGTACTTC.

This chain links TRBV11-1 with TRBJ2-7; D is perhaps TRBD1 (6 bases). Trimming pared 4 bases from V and 2 bases from J, leaving 12 bases between. This CDR3 contains 14 residues. From germline, CDR1 is SGHAT and CDR2 FQDESV (reference sequence). CDR3 bases: TGTGCCAGCAGCTCCCCAGGGGAGACCTACGAGCAGTACTTC. Protein product: CASSSPGETYEQYF.

J is TRBJ1-5 and V is TRBV7-9, with D perhaps TRBD1 (5 bases). The length of the CDR3 is 18 residues. Germline-derived CDR1 and CDR2 are SEHNR and FQNEAQ (reference sequence). Trimming took off 3 bases at V and 3 bases at J, with 21 bases between the two ends. In DNA form, the CDR3 reads TGTGCCAGCAGCTTTGGGTTCCTGGGGCGCAATTTCAATCAGCCCCAGCATTTT. This translates into CASSFGFLGRNFNQPQHF.

The rearrangement joins TRBV19 to TRBJ2-2, with D maybe TRBD1 (5 bases). CDR1 is LNHDA, CDR2 SQIVND, per germline (reference sequence). Trimming took off 6 bases at V and 1 base at J, with 9 bases between the two ends. CDR3 length: 14 amino acids. The CDR3 DNA reads as TGTGCCAGTAGCAATCAGGGGAACACCGGGGAGCTGTTTTTT. Translation: CASSNQGNTGELFF.

V usage is TRBV5-5 and J usage is TRBJ1-2; 9 positions match TRBD1. V was pared by 4 bases and J by 2 bases, with 12 bases of the junction left unmatched. CDR1 is SGHKS, CDR2 YYEKEE, per germline (reference sequence). The CDR3 has 17 residues. Written as DNA, the CDR3 is TGTGCCAGCAGCCCTGGGACAGGGCCCTACCAAAACTATGGCTACACCTTC. Translating it yields CASSPGTGPYQNYGYTF.

V usage is TRBV5-1 and J usage is TRBJ2-2, with TRBD1 as a possible D gene (5 bases). The germline V gene has CDR1 SGHRS and CDR2 YFSETQ. The V and J ends lost 3 bases and 1 base respectively, with 13 bases between them. This CDR3 region has 16 residues. The CDR3 DNA is TGCGCCAGCAGCTCCTTACCCGACAGGAACACCGGGGAGCTGTTTTTT. Amino acids: CASSSLPDRNTGELFF.

This chain connects TRBV29-1 to TRBJ2-7; 7 nucleotides match TRBD2. CDR1 is SQVTM and CDR2 is ANQGSEA in the germline V gene. The CDR3 loop spans 12 amino acids. CDR3 coding DNA: TGCCGGCCCGGGGGGTTGGGGTCCGAGCAGTACGTC. It specifies CRPGGLGSEQYV.

The gene calls are TRBV5-1 and TRBJ2-3; TRBD2 aligns across 7 bases. The CDR3 runs 13 residues. With V trimmed by 7 bases and J by 1 base, 3 bases remained unmatched. Germline V gene sequence: CDR1 SGHRS, CDR2 YFSETQ. This chain's CDR3 is CASEAGGTDTQYF. The CDR3 DNA sequence: TGCGCCAGCGAGGCGGGGGGCACAGATACGCAGTATTTT.

The rearrangement uses TRBV7-6 and TRBJ1-5; possibly TRBD1 for D (6 bases). CDR3 size: 13 residues. Germline V gene sequence: CDR1 SGHVS, CDR2 FNYEAQ. With 4 bases removed from V and 9 bases from J, the gap between germline ends came to 13 bases. The CDR3 nucleotides are TGTGCCAGCAGCTCTGCCTTAGGGGGGCCCCAGCATTTT. Translation: CASSSALGGPQHF.

The V and J genes are TRBV7-2 and TRBJ1-3, with D perhaps matching TRBD1 (6 bases). CDR3 length: 15 amino acids. The germline CDR1 and CDR2 sequences are SGHTA and FQGNSA. Trimming took off 1 base at V and 4 bases at J, with 11 bases between the two ends. CDR3 amino acids: CASSLGQGPGNTIYF. Here the CDR3 DNA reads TGTGCCAGCAGCTTAGGGCAGGGGCCCGGAAACACCATATATTTT.

This clone was observed a handful of times. The rearrangement links TRBV18 to TRBJ1-3; D may be TRBD1 (6 bases). CDR1 and CDR2 (germline): KGHSH, LQKENI. This CDR3 contains 16 residues. Trimming removed 5 bases at V and 0 bases at J, with 14 bases between. The CDR3 region has the DNA TGTGCCAGCTCAATACACAGGGACCCCTCTGGAAACACCATATATTTT. It yields the protein CASSIHRDPSGNTIYF.

The gene calls are TRBV19 and TRBJ2-7, with TRBD2 matching 7 bases. The CDR3 is 17 amino acids. The germline gives CDR1 LNHDA, CDR2 SQIVND (reference sequence). V dropped 5 bases and J dropped 0; count of bases not matched to a gene: 13. In DNA form, the CDR3 reads TGTGCCAGTAGTCTCCGCACCCGGGACTACAACTCCTACGAGCAGTACGTC. Protein: CASSLRTRDYNSYEQYV.

The chain is built from TRBV6-1 and TRBJ2-1, with D perhaps matching TRBD1 (5 bases). CDR1 is MNHNS and CDR2 is SASEGT in the germline V gene. V lost 1 base and J 6 bases, leaving 13 bases between the germline ends. This CDR3 has 15 amino acids. The CDR3 region is CASSEGAGPLNEQFF. The CDR3 DNA follows: TGTGCCAGCAGTGAAGGGGCAGGGCCACTCAATGAGCAGTTCTTC.

The rearrangement uses TRBV9 and TRBJ1-1, with 7 bases aligning to TRBD1. CDR1 and CDR2 from the germline V gene are SGDLS and YYNGEE. There are 14 residues in the CDR3. V lost 4 bases to trimming and J lost 4 bases; unmatched junction nucleotides: 7. This chain's CDR3 is CASSPNRGATEAFF. CDR3 nucleotides: TGTGCCAGCAGCCCTAACAGGGGAGCCACTGAAGCTTTCTTT.

The V and J genes are TRBV2 and TRBJ1-4; D uncertain. Trimming removed 2 bases at V and 4 bases at J, with 8 bases between. Germline values: CDR1 SNHLY, CDR2 FYNNEI. This CDR3 comprises 14 residues. CDR3 region: CASSERRINEKLFF. Here the CDR3 DNA reads TGTGCCAGCAGTGAAAGGCGGATTAATGAAAAACTGTTTTTT.